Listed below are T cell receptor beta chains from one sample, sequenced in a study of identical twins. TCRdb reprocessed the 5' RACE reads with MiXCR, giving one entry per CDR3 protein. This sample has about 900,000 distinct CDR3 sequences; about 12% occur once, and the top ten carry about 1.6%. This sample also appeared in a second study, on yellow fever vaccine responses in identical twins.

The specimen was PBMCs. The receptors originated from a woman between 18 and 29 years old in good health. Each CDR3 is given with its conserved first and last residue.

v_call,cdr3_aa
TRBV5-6,CASSLQSYEQYF
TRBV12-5,CASGSGTGRTTGELFF
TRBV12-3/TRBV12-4,CASTQGQQNYYGYTF
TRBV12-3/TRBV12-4,CASSLNRDRGPGANVLTF
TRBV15,CATSRATGEAFF
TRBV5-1,CASSLNGQGPFF
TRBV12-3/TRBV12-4,CASRGRLAGGEQYF
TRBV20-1,CSARDSGFYRFPPETQYF
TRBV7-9,CASSLIGTETQYF
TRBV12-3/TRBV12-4,CASSFWSGANVLTF
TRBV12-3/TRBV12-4,CASSFLRTSGYSYNEQFF
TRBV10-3,CAISPGTDRNEQFF
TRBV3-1,CASSHTGQGAWDTEAFF
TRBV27,CASSPTGWMETQYF
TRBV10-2,CASSESSSWDPEQFF
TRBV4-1,CASKDGTGTPNEQFF
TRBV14,CASSQVVGVTEAFF
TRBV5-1,CASSLVGHTEAFF
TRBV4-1,CASSPWTGSLPSGNTIYF
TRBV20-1,CSASGAGGRWETQYF
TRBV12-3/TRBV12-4,CASSFSRLSEFF
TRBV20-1,CSAHAAYERDTQYF
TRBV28,CASTPRDRGLRNTIYF
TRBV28,CASSLGGANEQFF
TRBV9,CASSVLPTSYNEQFF
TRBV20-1,CSVTLAGVPDTQYF
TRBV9,CASSTTGGELAGELFF
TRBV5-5,CASSSTGAPNTEAFF
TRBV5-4,CASSLGQGGQGIWYTEAFF